The next 21 T cell receptor beta chains were all read from a single sample in a study of shared T cell receptors in the human thymus. Profiling relied on immunoSEQ multiplex PCR, and the TCRdb table lists in-frame clones only, not all of them. The table lists approximately 760,000 clones, 70% to 90% of them singletons. The same data also went into a second study, on human thymus T cells.

The sample taken for sequencing was thymocytes. Source of these receptors: a girl less than two years old with a congenital heart defect.

The rearrangement uses TRBV7-9 and TRBJ2-2; 8 nucleotides agree with TRBD1. The CDR3 sequence is 18 residues long. The germline gives CDR1 SEHNR, CDR2 FQNEAQ (reference sequence). The V and J ends lost 5 bases and 1 base, in that order; junction bases with no gene match: 12. The CDR3 nucleotides are TGTGCCAGCAGCCCTTCCCTATGGACAGGGTTGAACACCGGGGAGCTGTTTTTT. Protein product: CASSPSLWTGLNTGELFF.

This chain uses TRBV6-5 with TRBJ1-2; TRBD1 aligns across 7 bases. CDR3 length: 16 residues. Germline V CDR1 and CDR2: MNHEY, SVGAGI. V trimming: 1 base; J trimming: 7 bases; junction bases outside the gene matches: 12. In nucleotides, the CDR3 is TGTGCCAGCAGTTACTTTGCCCGGGACAGCCACCGTGGCTACACCTTC. Amino acid sequence: CASSYFARDSHRGYTF.

This clone was picked up a small number of times. This chain links TRBV19 with TRBJ1-1, with a possible D match to TRBD1 (5 bases). This CDR3 comprises 14 residues. Trimming cost V 3 bases and J 4 bases, with 12 bases left between them. Germline V gene data show CDR1 as LNHDA and CDR2 as SQIVND (reference sequence). CDR3 DNA: TGTGCCAGTAGTATTCGGGGGGTGATCACTGAAGCTTTCTTT. Translated: CASSIRGVITEAFF.

This chain uses TRBV25-1 with TRBJ2-4; 7 nucleotides agree with TRBD1. CDR1 and CDR2 (germline): MGHDK, SYGVNS. The CDR3 consists of 14 residues. V was clipped by 5 bases and J by 6 bases; unmatched bases: 7. CDR3 nucleotide sequence: TGTGCCAGCAGTTCGGACAGGTTCTCAAACATTCAGTACTTC. As protein: CASSSDRFSNIQYF.

This chain joins TRBV6-6 and TRBJ1-5, with TRBD1 identical over 9 bases. The germline CDR1 and CDR2 sequences are MNHNY and SVGAGI (reference sequence). Trimming at V came to 5 bases and at J to 9 bases, leaving 11 bases not matched to a gene. This CDR3 spans 15 amino acids. The CDR3 is CASSAHGRDRVPQHF. The DNA of the CDR3 is TGTGCCAGCAGTGCCCACGGACGGGACAGGGTGCCCCAGCATTTT.

The CDR3: CACSKVHDREEYGYTF. The CDR3 region has the DNA TGTGCCTGCAGCAAAGTCCACGACAGGGAGGAATATGGCTACACCTTC. This chain uses TRBV21-1 with TRBJ1-2; the table's TRBD1 call for D was not verified on the DNA. TRBV21-1 is reported as a pseudogene. This CDR3 is 16 amino acids long.

V and J are TRBV7-2 and TRBJ2-7; 8 nucleotides agree with TRBD2. CDR3 size: 18 residues. V shed 4 bases, J shed 3 bases, and the junction held 17 bases outside the gene matches. Germline V gives CDR1 SGHTA, CDR2 FQGNSA. The CDR3 loop reads CASSCTDTLAVGYYEQYF. CDR3 nucleotide sequence: TGTGCCAGCAGCTGCACAGATACACTAGCGGTGGGATACTACGAGCAGTACTTC.

The chain employs TRBV6-6 and TRBJ2-2; 8 bases agree with TRBD2. The germline V gene encodes CDR1 MNHNY and CDR2 SVGAGI (reference sequence). The CDR3 runs 16 residues. J lost 2 bases, V lost 2 bases, and 4 bases had no gene match. The CDR3 bases are TGTGCCAGCAGTTACCCGCGGGGGGATAACACCGGGGAGCTGTTTTTT. Amino acid sequence: CASSYPRGDNTGELFF.

The chain links TRBV27 to TRBJ1-1; 7 nucleotides line up with TRBD1. The germline V gene has CDR1 MNHEY and CDR2 SMNVEV (reference sequence). The CDR3 sequence is 15 residues long. The V and J ends lost 2 bases and 0 bases, in that order; junction bases with no gene match: 3. The CDR3 sequence is CASSLKGAVNTEAFF. The CDR3 DNA follows: TGTGCCAGCAGTTTAAAGGGGGCGGTGAACACTGAAGCTTTCTTT.

For the CDR3, the DNA is TGTGCCAGCACCCGAACTCGACTGGGAGACACCGGGGAGCTGTTTTTT. Protein: CASTRTRLGDTGELFF. This rearrangement joins TRBV27 to TRBJ2-2; D perhaps matches TRBD2 (5 bases). The CDR3 runs to 16 residues. Germline values: CDR1 MNHEY, CDR2 SMNVEV (reference sequence). V gave up 7 bases and J gave up 3 bases, with 18 bases separating them.

The chain combines TRBV5-6 with TRBJ1-5; TRBD1 matches 10 bases. The CDR3 totals 16 residues. The V gene end was trimmed by 4 bases and the J gene end by 4 bases; junction bases not matched to a gene: 8. Looked up from germline, CDR1 is SGHDT and CDR2 is YYEEEE. CDR3 DNA: TGTGCCAGCAGCGATCGAGGACAGGGGGATAATCAGCCCCAGCATTTT. As protein: CASSDRGQGDNQPQHF. Variable domain in full (rest from reference TRBV5-6 and TRBJ1-5): DAGVTQSPTHLIKTRGQQVTLRCSPKSGHDTVSWYQQALGQGPQFIFQYYEEEERQRGNFPDRFSGHQFPNYSSELNVNALLLGDSALYLCASSDRGQGDNQPQHFGDGTRLSIL.

The V gene is TRBV6-5, the J gene TRBJ1-2; D not certain. The CDR3 has 13 amino acids. CDR1 and CDR2 (germline): MNHEY, SVGAGI. V lost 8 bases, J lost 4 bases, and 14 bases lay in between. DNA of the CDR3: TGTGCCAGCCGGAGAGGGCGGGGCTATGGCTACACCTTC. Amino acid sequence: CASRRGRGYGYTF.

This rearrangement joins TRBV7-3 to TRBJ2-3; 9 bases fit TRBD2. Per the germline V gene, CDR1 is SGHTA and CDR2 is FQGTGA. The J segment lost 4 bases and the V segment lost 1 base, leaving 12 bases of the junction unmatched. The CDR3 runs 18 residues. CDR3 region: CASSLKPQAGGPPDTQYF. The DNA for the CDR3 is TGTGCCAGCAGCTTAAAACCTCAGGCGGGGGGGCCCCCAGATACGCAGTATTTT.

In this sample, this clone turned up once. This rearrangement joins TRBV6-5 to TRBJ1-1; D gene ambiguous. This CDR3 has 12 amino acids. Germline CDR1 MNHEY, CDR2 SVGAGI. V lost 2 bases, J lost 4 bases, and 5 bases lay in between. CDR3 coding DNA: TGTGCCAGCAGTTACGATAGCACTGAAGCTTTCTTT. Residues: CASSYDSTEAFF.

The gene calls are TRBV2 and TRBJ2-3, with TRBD1 matching over 8 bases. The CDR3 runs 15 residues. V lost 6 bases, J lost 2 bases, and 7 bases stayed unmatched. Germline V lookup: CDR1 SNHLY, CDR2 FYNNEI. Here the CDR3 reads CASSLGTGDTDTQYF. CDR3 DNA sequence: TGTGCCAGCAGCCTGGGGACAGGAGACACAGATACGCAGTATTTT.

This chain connects TRBV25-1 to TRBJ1-5, with 8 nucleotides matching TRBD1. This CDR3 has 14 residues. Unmatched junction bases numbered 8, after V lost 7 bases and J lost 6 bases. Germline assignment: CDR1 MGHDK and CDR2 SYGVNS. This chain's CDR3 is CASTRTGQGQPQHF. CDR3 in DNA: TGTGCCAGCACTCGGACAGGGCAGGGTCAGCCCCAGCATTTT.

The chain has TRBV30 and TRBJ2-3, with 12 bases lining up with TRBD1. The length of the CDR3 is 15 residues. V lost 5 bases and J lost 2; bases outside the gene matches: 5. In germline, CDR1 is GTSNPN, CDR2 SVGIG (reference sequence). The CDR3 bases are TGTGCCTGGGGGGGACAGGGGGCCCTCACAGATACGCAGTATTTT. It codes for CAWGGQGALTDTQYF.

The genes are TRBV27 and TRBJ2-3; 11 bases fit TRBD2. V was pared by 10 bases and J by 3 bases, with 12 bases of the junction left unmatched. Germline V gene lookup returns CDR1 MNHEY and CDR2 SMNVEV (reference sequence). The CDR3 has 16 amino acids. DNA for the CDR3: TGTGCCACCACCGGCTCGGGACTAGCGGTTACAGATACGCAGTATTTT. It codes for CATTGSGLAVTDTQYF.

As concerns this clone: The junction differs from germline at one of its ends, possibly a read error. V usage is TRBV19 and J usage is TRBJ1-3; 8 nucleotides match TRBD1. The CDR3 totals 12 residues. Germline V CDR1 and CDR2: LNHDA, SQIVND (reference sequence). CDR3 sequence reads: CASSRTGQGEEF. As DNA, the CDR3 is TGTGCCAGTAGTCGCACAGGACAGGGAGAAGAATTT.

V usage is TRBV6-5 and J usage is TRBJ1-4, with 7 nucleotides matching TRBD1. CDR3 length equals 13 residues. CDR1 and CDR2 (germline): MNHEY, SVGAGI. Unmatched junction bases numbered 2, after V lost 6 bases and J lost 4 bases. Here the CDR3 DNA reads TGTGCCAGCAGGGGACAGTTTAATGAAAAACTGTTTTTT. Protein: CASRGQFNEKLFF.

The chain links TRBV4-1 to TRBJ1-1; perhaps TRBD1 as D (6 bases). The CDR3 is 14 amino acids. Trimming took off 3 bases at V and 0 bases at J, with 8 bases between the two ends. Germline CDR1 reads MGHRA; CDR2 reads YSYEKL. DNA for the CDR3: TGCGCCAGCAGCCACAGGGGACTGAACACTGAAGCTTTCTTT. Protein product: CASSHRGLNTEAFF.